This record concerns one TCR beta chain sequence. This entry belongs to a study of blood T cell repertoires in COVID-19. Study-wide context: COVID-19 samples, acute and convalescent, were from the United States, Italy and Spain. PBMCs, B-cell-depleted T cells, or T cells provided the cDNA or gDNA that made up the material.

Original methodology: Reference gene primer amplification yielded estimated nucleated cell counts. Method: immunoSEQ multiplex PCR; TCRdb's copy keeps in-frame clones and lacks some. V and J calls plus clone size are reproduced from that table; the DNA served to infer D and trimming. The sample has approximately 82,000 clones; 92% are singletons. The specimen sequenced was peripheral blood. The TCR comes from a woman aged 55-70 years with active COVID-19.

Here the CDR3 reads CASSEAPGGQVGELFF. The CDR3 DNA follows: TGTGCCAGCAGTGAAGCCCCCGGGGGGCAGGTAGGGGAGCTGTTTTTT. The rearrangement joins TRBV6-1 to TRBJ2-2; D perhaps matches TRBD2 (7 bases). The V end was cut by 0 bases, the J end by 8 bases, with 16 bases between. CDR1 MNHNS and CDR2 SASEGT come from the germline V gene. CDR3 size: 16 residues.